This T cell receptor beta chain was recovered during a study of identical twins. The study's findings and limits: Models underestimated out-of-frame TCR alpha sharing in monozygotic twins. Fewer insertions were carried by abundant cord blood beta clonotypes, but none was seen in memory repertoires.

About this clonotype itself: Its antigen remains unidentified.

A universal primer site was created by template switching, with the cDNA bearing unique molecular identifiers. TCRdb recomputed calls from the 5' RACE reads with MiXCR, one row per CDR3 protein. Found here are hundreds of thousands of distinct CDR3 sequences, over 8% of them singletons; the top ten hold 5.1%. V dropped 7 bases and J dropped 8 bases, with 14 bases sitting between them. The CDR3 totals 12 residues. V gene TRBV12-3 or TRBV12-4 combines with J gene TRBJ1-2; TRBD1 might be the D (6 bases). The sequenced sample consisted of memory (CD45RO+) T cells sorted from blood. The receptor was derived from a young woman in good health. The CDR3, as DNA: TGTGCCAGCACCGTACAGGGAAAAGGCTACACCTTC. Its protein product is CASTVQGKGYTF.